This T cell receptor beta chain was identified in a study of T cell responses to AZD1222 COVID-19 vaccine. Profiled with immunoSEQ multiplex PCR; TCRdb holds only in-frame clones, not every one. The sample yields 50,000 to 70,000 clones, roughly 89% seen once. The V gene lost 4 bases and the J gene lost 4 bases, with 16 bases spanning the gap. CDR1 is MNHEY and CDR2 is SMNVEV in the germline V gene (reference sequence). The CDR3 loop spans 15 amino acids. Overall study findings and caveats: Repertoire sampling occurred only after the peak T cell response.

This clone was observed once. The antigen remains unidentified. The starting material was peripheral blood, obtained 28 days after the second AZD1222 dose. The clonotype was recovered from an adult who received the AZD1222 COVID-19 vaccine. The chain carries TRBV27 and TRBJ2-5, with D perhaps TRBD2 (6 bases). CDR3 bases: TGTGCCAGCAGTTCCCTAGCGAAAAGAGTAGAGACCCAGTACTTC. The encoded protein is CASSSLAKRVETQYF.